This T cell receptor (beta chain) was sequenced for a study of blood T cells in healthy people across ages. Only a few counts were recorded for this clonotype. Its antigen is still unknown. Isolating PBMCs gave at least 6 million of these cells per sample. A minimum of 6 micrograms of total RNA was extracted per sample. CDR1 SGHTA and CDR2 FQGNSA come from the germline V gene. Trimming removed 3 bases from V and 1 base from J, with 7 bases in between. The CDR3 sequence is 14 residues long. PCR was performed a second time for about 7 to 12 cycles using a sample-barcoded 5' primer and a J-beta primer mix. One entry per CDR3 protein, called by TCRdb with MiXCR from the 5' RACE reads. The data show 1.5 million to 2 million distinct CDR3 sequences, about 50% seen once. The study, taken as a whole, reports: As age increased, TCR beta diversity per million T cells fell in a roughly linear fashion. Comparison with aged donors showed that long-lived donors had more naive CD4+ cells and higher diversity.

Material: blood. The chain recombines TRBV7-2 with TRBJ1-3; D is unresolved. This clonotype originated in a middle-aged woman in good health. The CDR3 coding sequence is TGTGCCAGCAGCTTGATGGGTTCTGGAAACACCATATATTTT. Translating it yields CASSLMGSGNTIYF.